A single sample gave rise to the 30 T cell receptor beta chains below, sequenced in a study of T cell responses to AZD1222 COVID-19 vaccine. TCRdb's copy holds only in-frame clones and misses some; the assay was immunoSEQ multiplex PCR. The sample has 100,000 to 150,000 clones, approximately 91% seen once; the top ten hold 6.3%. The sample here was peripheral blood, taken on day 0 of AZD1222 vaccination. The receptors here all came from an adult in good health.

The V and J genes are TRBV4-3 and TRBJ2-1, with 8 bases fitting TRBD1. The length of the CDR3 is 16 residues. Germline V gives CDR1 LGHNA, CDR2 YSLEER. V trimming: 1 base; J trimming: 9 bases; junction bases outside the gene matches: 11. CDR3 sequence reads: CASSQGSTGVFSEQFF. The CDR3 region has the DNA TGCGCCAGCAGCCAAGGTTCGACAGGGGTTTTTAGTGAGCAGTTCTTC.

CDR3 loop: CASARTDGNTIYF. The CDR3 DNA sequence: TGTGCCAGCGCACGGACAGATGGAAACACCATATATTTT. The chain couples TRBV25-1 to TRBJ1-3, with TRBD1 as a possible D gene (6 bases). The V gene lost 8 bases and the J gene lost 3 bases, with 11 bases spanning the gap. This CDR3 is built from 13 residues. The germline V gene encodes CDR1 MGHDK and CDR2 SYGVNS.

V usage is TRBV24-1 and J usage is TRBJ2-2, with D possibly matching TRBD2 (6 bases). The V gene's germline CDR1 is KGHDR and CDR2 SFDVKD. Trimming cost V 4 bases and J 6 bases, with 20 bases left between them. The CDR3 length is 17 residues. The CDR3 DNA is TGTGCCACCAGTGACCCCTCGGGCGGGGTTTCTCCCGGGGAGCTGTTTTTT. This translates into CATSDPSGGVSPGELFF.

V gene TRBV7-6 combines with J gene TRBJ1-5; TRBD1 matches 8 bases. The CDR3 is 20 amino acids. The germline V gene encodes CDR1 SGHVS and CDR2 FNYEAQ. Losses at the gene ends were 6 bases for V and 2 bases for J; bases not matched to a gene: 21. CDR3 coding DNA: TGTGCCAGCAGTTCACGCATTATGGACAGGGACAGTAGGGGCAATCAGCCCCAGCATTTT. Its translation: CASSSRIMDRDSRGNQPQHF.

J is TRBJ2-5 and V is TRBV29-1, with D possibly being TRBD2 (7 bases). Germline V gene data show CDR1 as SQVTM and CDR2 as ANQGSEA. The CDR3 sequence is 15 residues long. Trimming pared 5 bases from V and 5 bases from J, leaving 21 bases between. The chain's CDR3 is CSVPRPGGYGETQYF. CDR3 bases: TGCAGCGTTCCTAGACCGGGGGGCTACGGGGAGACCCAGTACTTC.

This clone was detected a few times. Mismatch with germline at one junction end may stem from a read error. V and J are TRBV6-1 and TRBJ1-1; a possible D gene is TRBD1 (5 bases). CDR3 length: 18 residues. CDR1 and CDR2 from the germline V gene are MNHNS and SASEGT. CDR3 sequence (DNA): TGTGCCAGCAGCGAAGCGGTGGCAGGGAGGCGGATGCGGACTGAAGCTTTCTTT. As protein: CASSEAVAGRRMRTEAFF.

This CDR3 reads CASRLRQLETQYF. CDR3 nucleotides: TGTGCCAGCAGACTTAGACAGTTAGAGACCCAGTACTTC. The chain has TRBV6-5 and TRBJ2-5; the D gene is possibly TRBD1 (5 bases). The germline CDR1 and CDR2 sequences are MNHEY and SVGAGI. V dropped 6 bases and J dropped 4 bases, with 12 bases sitting between them. CDR3 size: 13 residues.

The chain has TRBV30 and TRBJ1-2, with 7 bases lining up with TRBD1. The V gene's germline CDR1 is GTSNPN and CDR2 SVGIG (reference sequence). The ends lost 2 bases at V and 5 bases at J; junction bases unmatched: 2. The CDR3 contains 12 residues. Here the CDR3 DNA reads TGTGCCTGGAGTCTGGGACAGTATGGCTACACCTTC. This sequence encodes CAWSLGQYGYTF.

The chain couples TRBV11-3 to TRBJ2-2; perhaps TRBD1 as D (6 bases). V dropped 4 bases and J dropped 6 bases, with 6 bases sitting between them. Germline V lookup: CDR1 SGHNT, CDR2 YENEEA. CDR3 length: 12 residues. CDR3 sequence (DNA): TGTGCCAGCAGCTCAGGGGCCGGGGAGCTGTTTTTT. Protein sequence: CASSSGAGELFF.

The V call is TRBV30, the J call TRBJ1-1, with 7 bases fitting TRBD1. This CDR3 has 14 amino acids. V gave up 2 bases and J gave up 0 bases; unmatched junction bases: 3. Per germline, CDR1 GTSNPN and CDR2 SVGIG (reference sequence). The CDR3 loop reads CAWSTGAMNTEAFF. Here the CDR3 DNA reads TGTGCCTGGAGTACAGGGGCGATGAACACTGAAGCTTTCTTT. The variable domain in full, with the rest retrieved from reference TRBV30 and TRBJ1-1, is SQTIHQWPATLVQPVGSPLSLECTVEGTSNPNLYWYRQAAGRGLQLLFYSVGIGQISSEVPQNLSASRPQDRQFILSSKKLLLSDSGFYLCAWSTGAMNTEAFFGQGTRLTVV.

This chain uses TRBV7-9 with TRBJ2-3, with 7 bases identical to TRBD2. The germline gives CDR1 SEHNR, CDR2 FQNEAQ (reference sequence). V lost 1 base, J lost 7 bases, and 11 bases stayed unmatched. The CDR3 covers 16 residues. The CDR3: CASSLVHPSGGYTQYF. The CDR3 DNA follows: TGTGCCAGCAGCTTAGTTCACCCATCCGGGGGGTATACGCAGTATTTT.

This sequence joins TRBV5-1 and TRBJ2-3; D gene uncertain. Trimming took 2 bases from V and 1 from J, leaving 8 bases between them. This CDR3 is 14 amino acids long. The germline CDR1 and CDR2 sequences are SGHRS and YFSETQ. The CDR3 coding sequence is TGCGCCAGCAGCTTTGCCTGGGGCACAGATACGCAGTATTTT. Amino acids: CASSFAWGTDTQYF.

This clone turned up a few times. The chain's CDR3 is CASSKGTGDNYGYTF. CDR3 in DNA: TGCGCCAGCTCAAAGGGGACAGGGGATAACTATGGCTACACCTTC. The genes are TRBV5-1 and TRBJ1-2, with TRBD1 matching over 10 bases. The CDR3 loop spans 15 amino acids. CDR1 is SGHRS, CDR2 YFSETQ, per germline. V was pared by 7 bases and J by 1 base, with 7 bases of the junction left unmatched.

The chain recombines TRBV6-4 with TRBJ2-1, with TRBD2 identical over 7 bases. CDR1 and CDR2 (germline): MRHNA, SNTAGT. The junction had 3 bases not matched to a gene; V was cut back by 0 bases and J by 1 base. This CDR3 has 16 amino acids. CDR3 in amino acids: CASSDSLRGSYNEQFF. The CDR3 DNA reads as TGTGCCAGCAGTGACTCTTTGCGGGGGTCCTACAATGAGCAGTTCTTC.

CDR3 residues: CASSQGEFRNSPLHF. CDR3 in DNA: TGTGCCAGCAGCCAAGGGGAGTTTAGGAATTCACCCCTCCACTTT. The chain couples TRBV3-1 (or the pseudogene TRBV3-2) to TRBJ1-6; D gene ambiguous. Trimming took 1 base from V and 7 from J, leaving 11 bases between them. The CDR3 has 15 residues. Germline CDR1 and CDR2: LGHDT and YNNKEL (reference sequence).

The V gene is TRBV7-9, the J gene TRBJ1-1; TRBD1 might be the D (5 bases). The CDR3 runs 13 residues. Looked up from germline, CDR1 is SEHNR and CDR2 is FQNEAQ (reference sequence). Trimming took 7 bases from V and 4 from J, leaving 13 bases between them. The CDR3 here is CASTKGERTEAFF. CDR3 DNA sequence: TGTGCCAGCACCAAAGGGGAACGCACTGAAGCTTTCTTT.

The chain links TRBV5-1 to TRBJ2-7; TRBD2 might be the D (6 bases). Germline CDR1 and CDR2: SGHRS and YFSETQ. The CDR3 has 16 amino acids. The V end was cut by 9 bases, the J end by 5 bases, with 27 bases between. This CDR3 reads CATQPSPGVGWDEQYF. CDR3 DNA sequence: TGCGCCACCCAACCATCGCCGGGGGTCGGTTGGGACGAGCAGTACTTC.

The chain uses TRBV15 and TRBJ1-1; TRBD1 is a possible D gene (5 bases). Per germline, CDR1 LNHNV and CDR2 YYDKDF (reference sequence). CDR3 length: 14 residues. V lost 0 bases to trimming and J lost 4 bases, with 9 bases between them. CDR3 region: CATSRDKDTTEAFF. The CDR3 coding sequence is TGTGCCACCAGCAGAGATAAGGACACCACTGAAGCTTTCTTT.

J is TRBJ2-3 and V is TRBV4-2, with no clear D. V was cut by 0 bases and J by 4 bases, with 14 bases left in between. Germline V lookup: CDR1 LGHNA, CDR2 YNFKEQ. This CDR3 is 16 amino acids long. The CDR3 spells CASSQELGYSADTQYF. CDR3 nucleotides: TGTGCCAGCAGCCAAGAACTCGGTTATTCGGCAGATACGCAGTATTTT.

The rearrangement uses TRBV28 and TRBJ1-5; possibly TRBD1 for D (6 bases). The V end was cut by 5 bases, the J end by 5 bases, with 13 bases between. This CDR3 is 14 amino acids long. Per the germline V gene, CDR1 is MDHEN and CDR2 is SYDVKM. DNA for the CDR3: TGTGCCAGCAGTATTTGGGAGGGGGATCAGCCCCAGCATTTT. Amino acid sequence: CASSIWEGDQPQHF.

The DNA for the CDR3 is TGTGCCAGCTCACCTCTGGCAGGGACTTCTGGAAACACCATATATTTT. It yields the protein CASSPLAGTSGNTIYF. This sequence joins TRBV18 and TRBJ1-3; perhaps TRBD1 as D (5 bases). From germline, CDR1 is KGHSH and CDR2 LQKENI. V was shortened by 3 bases and J by 1 base, with 13 bases between the two germline ends. The CDR3 spans 16 residues.

The chain links TRBV7-2 to TRBJ1-1, with D possibly matching TRBD1 (5 bases). V dropped 0 bases and J dropped 1 base, with 6 bases sitting between them. Germline V gene data show CDR1 as SGHTA and CDR2 as FQGNSA. CDR3 size: 14 residues. CDR3 nucleotides: TGTGCCAGCAGCTTAGCCCAGGGGAACACTGAAGCTTTCTTT. Protein product: CASSLAQGNTEAFF.

This chain uses TRBV7-2 with TRBJ2-2; TRBD2 matches at 7 bases. The germline V gene encodes CDR1 SGHTA and CDR2 FQGNSA. V lost 0 bases and J lost 4; bases outside the gene matches: 5. CDR3 length: 16 residues. This chain's CDR3 is CASSLAGRGGTGELFF. The CDR3 nucleotides read TGTGCCAGCAGCTTAGCGGGGAGGGGCGGCACCGGGGAGCTGTTTTTT.

This chain uses TRBV27 with TRBJ1-6; D gene unclear. V was clipped by 3 bases and J by 0 bases, with 9 bases between them. In germline, CDR1 is MNHEY, CDR2 SMNVEV (reference sequence). The CDR3 is made up of 16 amino acids. The CDR3 region is CASSFLGSSYNSPLHF. The CDR3 region has the DNA TGTGCCAGCAGTTTTTTAGGAAGCTCCTATAATTCACCCCTCCACTTT.

As concerns this clone: One junction end disagrees with the germline gene, perhaps due to a read error. This CDR3 is also generated by other DNA sequences in the sample. The chain uses TRBV6-2 or TRBV6-3 and TRBJ1-1; D remains ambiguous. CDR1 is MNHEY and CDR2 is SVGEGT in the germline V gene. The CDR3 spans 11 residues. The CDR3 sequence is CASSYSTEAFF. The CDR3 coding sequence is TGTGCCAGCAGCTACTCCACTGAAGCTTTCTTT.

The rearrangement uses TRBV7-2 and TRBJ2-2; D is uncertain. Germline V gene data show CDR1 as SGHTA and CDR2 as FQGNSA. V was trimmed by 2 bases and J by 3 bases, leaving 7 bases between them. The CDR3 loop spans 14 amino acids. As DNA, the CDR3 is TGTGCCAGCAGCTTAATTTCCCACACCGGGGAGCTGTTTTTT. Its protein is CASSLISHTGELFF.

In its sample, this clone is medium-sized (0.01 to 0.1%). This chain uses TRBV11-2 with TRBJ2-3, with D perhaps being TRBD1 or TRBD2 (5 bases each). CDR1 and CDR2 (germline): SGHAT, FQNNGV. V lost 5 bases and J 5 bases, leaving 17 bases between the germline ends. The CDR3 extends over 15 amino acids. CDR3 residues: CASSPTRGRGDTQYF. DNA for the CDR3: TGTGCCAGCAGCCCGACCCGGGGTAGGGGAGATACGCAGTATTTT.

This clone was counted between two and nine times. The chain couples TRBV12-5 to TRBJ2-7; 10 positions agree with TRBD1. The CDR3 extends over 16 amino acids. Germline CDR1 and CDR2: LGHNT and FRNRAP. Trimming removed 1 base from V and 2 bases from J; junction bases left unmatched: 5. The CDR3 sequence: CASGLAPGTGAYEQYF. The CDR3 DNA follows: TGTGCTAGTGGTTTGGCTCCCGGGACAGGGGCCTACGAGCAGTACTTC.

The chain links TRBV28 to TRBJ1-3; TRBD1 is a possible D gene (6 bases). The CDR3 runs 15 residues. V lost 5 bases and J 1 base, leaving 12 bases between the germline ends. Germline values: CDR1 MDHEN, CDR2 SYDVKM. The CDR3 DNA is TGTGCCAGCAGTCGACAACAGGGTTCTGGAAACACCATATATTTT. This translates into CASSRQQGSGNTIYF.

The V and J genes are TRBV12-3 or TRBV12-4 and TRBJ1-2; D perhaps matches TRBD1 (5 bases). The CDR3 totals 13 residues. With 5 bases removed from V and 8 bases from J, the gap between germline ends came to 15 bases. The CDR3 sequence is CASSADGGRGYTF. For the CDR3, the DNA is TGTGCCAGCAGTGCTGACGGGGGACGCGGCTACACCTTC.